This TCR beta chain was found in a study of T cells in Graves' hyperthyroidism and ophthalmopathy (dated by TCRdb to about 2019). About the investigation overall: Peripheral blood samples were taken at initial diagnosis, before any treatment was given. Thyroid tissue and blood T-cell repertoires from more than 5 Graves' hyperthyroidism patients were also compared in the study. Prospective prediction of ophthalmopathy was tested in an independent validation cohort consisting of 18 hyperthyroidism patients and around 16 patients who later progressed to ophthalmopathy. According to the paper, TCR Vbeta CDR3 sequencing was carried out on 135 peripheral blood samples, which came from some 41 ophthalmopathy, under 85 hyperthyroidism and approximately 17 progressor patients. Following sampling, methimazole starting at 30 mg daily was given to hyperthyroidism patients, and high-dose intravenous methylprednisolone was given to ophthalmopathy patients. A discovery cohort of around 98 patients, roughly 40 with Graves' ophthalmopathy and approximately 57 with stable Graves' hyperthyroidism, was used to find distinguishing TCR V-J signatures. The 85 to 100 discovery patients were divided at random into training and test sets in a 7:3 ratio. Results and caveats for the whole study, not just this receptor: Sample size was not statistically predetermined, and blinding of investigators to group allocation was not performed. In cross-validation, a model built on a 13 V-J signature told ophthalmopathy apart from stable hyperthyroidism with under 90% sensitivity and about 81% specificity, and in testing the same model reached 80%/75%. Most expanded thyroid clonotypes (frequency above 0.001) were also found in blood, which suggests that blood repertoires may mirror thyroid immune responses. In validation, the model predicted progression to ophthalmopathy a median of 6.5 months before onset, with roughly 70% sensitivity and roughly 79% specificity.

Many counts were recorded for this clonotype. Its antigen is unknown. Per-base quality was not reported, and no clone a single base away is much larger than it. The hyperthyroidism patients were between 18 and 65 years old and newly diagnosed, with a disease duration of less than 2 months. Exclusion was applied to patients with uncontrolled infections, other autoimmune diseases, pregnancy or lactation. Diagnoses relied on clinical symptoms, serum thyroxine and TRAb, thyroid ultrasound and orbital computed tomography. For progressor patients, blood was drawn at the first diagnosis of hyperthyroidism, before any ophthalmopathy symptoms had appeared. PBMCs were separated from roughly 9.3 ml of fresh peripheral blood using Ficoll-Paque density gradient centrifugation. Progressor patients were initially diagnosed with Graves' hyperthyroidism and developed ophthalmopathy during follow-up. Total RNA was extracted with Trizol reagent, and quality was checked on an Agilent 2100 Bioanalyzer.

In the germline V gene (reference sequence), CDR1 corresponds to LGHDT and CDR2 to YNNKEL. V and J are trimmed by 1 base and 8 bases, and the gene matches miss 9 bases of the junction. The cysteine opens and the phenylalanine closes a CDR3 of 15 amino acids. The sequence is cut down to CDR3 DNA, 45 bases in frame from base 1. TCR beta CDR3 regions were amplified from RNA transcripts. The first round of RT-PCR for the TCR CDR3 was performed with the HTBI primer set and the Qiagen OneStep RT-PCR kit. Libraries were constructed in a second round of multiplex PCR, after which size selection and purification were performed. Paired-end sequencing of the libraries was performed with 100 bp reads on an Illumina HiSeq2000. The study's own analysis went as follows. SOAPnuke was used to process the raw data, with reads discarded if the reads contained adapters or uncalled bases, had a mean Phred below 15, or lacked an exact constant-primer or identifier match. COPE v1.2.5 was used to merge high-quality paired reads, and clonotypes were defined as unique nucleotide sequences. MiTCR v1.1 was used to align clonotypes to the IMGT TRBV, TRBD and TRBJ reference segments. The analysis was restricted to V-J combinations with a frequency above 0.0001, which together covered 99% to 99.2% of the repertoires. A TCS score was defined as the ratio of F50 (clonal expansion) to E x V (chaos), with BLOSUM62-based TCRdist applied between CDR3 peptides within each V-J. Welch's t-statistics and random forest reduced around 510 V-J features to about 12, which were used in a naive Bayes classifier (R e1071). The raw public data were reprocessed by TCRdb itself: fastp quality trimming at Q25, MiXCR clonotype calling, in-frame beta chains only. Each CDR3 protein gets just one entry, which takes the most common genes and DNA from the rows behind it. The V and J calls and clone size come from TCRdb's table, not from the authors' own analysis. The sample profile shows about 720,000 distinct CDR3 sequences; roughly a sixth of them were found once. Together, the top ten hold 16% of the sample.

This receptor was identified in a woman aged 45-59 years with Graves' hyperthyroidism that later progressed to Graves' ophthalmopathy. The sequence joins TRBV3-1 to TRBJ2-3; 7 nucleotides in the junction match TRBD1. Source material: blood. The nucleotides are TGTGCCAGCAGCCAAGCCATACGACAGGGCACTACGCAGTATTTT. It codes for CASSQAIRQGTTQYF.